These 19 T cell receptor beta chains were all obtained from the same sample, sequenced in a study of T cells in localized non-small cell lung cancer. Sequenced by immunoSEQ multiplex PCR; TCRdb stores in-frame clones only, minus some. The top ten clones hold roughly 16% of a sample with around 6,000 clones, approximately 88% of them seen once. This specimen was peripheral blood, taken before any cancer treatment. These receptors came from a male donor at least 60 years old with stage I lung adenocarcinoma.

The chain has TRBV30 and TRBJ2-7; no clear D. Germline loops: CDR1 GTSNPN, CDR2 SVGIG (reference sequence). The germline V and J ends were trimmed by 3 bases and 6 bases, with 12 bases remaining between them. There are 12 residues in the CDR3. The CDR3 sequence: CAWRKGSGEQYF. The CDR3 coding sequence is TGTGCCTGGAGGAAGGGTAGTGGCGAGCAGTACTTC.

The J gene is TRBJ2-7, the V gene TRBV5-6, with D possibly TRBD2 on 6 matching bases. V dropped 4 bases and J dropped 4 bases, with 24 bases sitting between them. CDR3 size: 17 residues. The germline V gene has CDR1 SGHDT and CDR2 YYEEEE. CDR3 sequence: CASSPPGVGVTLYEQYF. DNA for the CDR3: TGTGCCAGCAGCCCCCCGGGAGTTGGGGTTACCTTGTACGAGCAGTACTTC.

This chain links TRBV10-3 with TRBJ2-7; perhaps D is TRBD1 or TRBD2 (5 bases each). The CDR3 extends over 13 amino acids. Trimming shortened V by 4 bases and J by 1 base, and 8 bases separated the two germline ends. Germline loops: CDR1 ENHRY, CDR2 SYGVKD. DNA of the CDR3: TGTGCCATCAGTGTTGGGGGATCCTACGAGCAGTACTTC. Its protein product is CAISVGGSYEQYF.

This clone has a handful of counts. The chain has TRBV19 and TRBJ1-1, with TRBD1 matching over 8 bases. V gave up 10 bases and J gave up 2 bases; unmatched junction bases: 6. The CDR3 loop spans 13 amino acids. CDR1 and CDR2 (germline): LNHDA, SQIVND (reference sequence). The CDR3 spells CATGTGRNTEAFF. CDR3 coding DNA: TGTGCCACGGGGACAGGAAGAAACACTGAAGCTTTCTTT.

This clone was counted only a few times. This sequence joins TRBV10-2 and TRBJ1-6; 12 bases match TRBD1. The germline V gene encodes CDR1 WSHSY and CDR2 SAAADI. The CDR3 has 16 amino acids. With 7 bases clipped from V and 6 bases from J, the junction kept 7 bases outside the gene matches. The CDR3 spells CASNTGTGGRNSPLHF. Here the CDR3 DNA reads TGCGCCAGCAATACCGGGACAGGGGGCCGTAATTCACCCCTCCACTTT.

J is TRBJ2-1 and V is TRBV12-5; TRBD1 aligns across 7 bases. CDR3 length: 14 amino acids. The V gene end was trimmed by 6 bases and the J gene end by 7 bases; junction bases not matched to a gene: 9. Germline values: CDR1 LGHNT, CDR2 FRNRAP. The CDR3 sequence is CASGGGNPPNEQFF. In DNA, the CDR3 is TGTGCTAGTGGAGGGGGCAACCCACCGAATGAGCAGTTCTTC.

This chain's CDR3 is CASTLSGTATYGYTF. The CDR3 DNA is TGTGCCAGCACGCTCTCCGGGACGGCCACATATGGCTACACCTTC. J is TRBJ1-2 and V is TRBV7-2; TRBD1 is a possible D gene (5 bases). V was shortened by 7 bases and J by 5 bases, with 20 bases between the two germline ends. This CDR3 has 15 residues. CDR1 is SGHTA and CDR2 is FQGNSA in the germline V gene. Variable domain in full (rest from reference TRBV7-2 and TRBJ1-2): GAGVSQSPSNKVTEKGKDVELRCDPISGHTALYWYRQSLGQGLEFLIYFQGNSAPDKSGLPSDRFSAERTGGSVSTLTIQRTQQEDSAVYLCASTLSGTATYGYTFGSGTRLTVV.

V is TRBV7-9 and J is TRBJ1-2; 8 bases are a match to TRBD1. This CDR3 region has 14 residues. V dropped 3 bases and J dropped 9; count of bases not matched to a gene: 9. Germline assignment: CDR1 SEHNR and CDR2 FQNEAQ (reference sequence). CDR3 sequence (DNA): TGTGCCAGCAGCTTGTTTCCAGGGGGCCTCAGCTACACCTTC. Translated: CASSLFPGGLSYTF.

This chain links TRBV19 with TRBJ1-1, with 10 nucleotides matching TRBD1. There are 14 residues in the CDR3. Per germline, CDR1 LNHDA and CDR2 SQIVND (reference sequence). V was pared by 4 bases and J by 4 bases, with 3 bases of the junction left unmatched. CDR3 residues: CASSTDRGPTEAFF. The CDR3 region has the DNA TGTGCCAGTAGTACCGACAGGGGGCCCACTGAAGCTTTCTTT.

V gene TRBV5-1 combines with J gene TRBJ1-6; 8 bases are shared with TRBD1. V dropped 2 bases and J dropped 7; count of bases not matched to a gene: 14. CDR3 length: 18 amino acids. From germline, CDR1 is SGHRS and CDR2 YFSETQ. This CDR3 reads CASSLKRRTGLRNSPLHF. CDR3 coding DNA: TGCGCCAGCAGCTTAAAAAGACGGACAGGGTTGAGGAATTCACCCCTCCACTTT.

This clone was recorded a few times. V usage is TRBV5-1 and J usage is TRBJ2-5, with 7 bases aligning to TRBD1. The V and J ends lost 3 bases and 4 bases, in that order; junction bases with no gene match: 6. The CDR3 extends over 14 amino acids. Germline CDR1 and CDR2: SGHRS and YFSETQ. CDR3 in amino acids: CASSSGPGGETQYF. The CDR3 DNA reads TGCGCCAGCAGCTCGGGACCAGGGGGAGAGACCCAGTACTTC.

The CDR3: CASSLGTSINTGELFF. The CDR3, as DNA: TGCGCCAGCAGCTTGGGGACTAGCATAAACACCGGGGAGCTGTTTTTT. V usage is TRBV5-1 and J usage is TRBJ2-2, with TRBD2 matching over 8 bases. V gave up 0 bases and J gave up 2 bases; unmatched junction bases: 3. The CDR3 covers 16 residues. Germline CDR1 SGHRS, CDR2 YFSETQ. The full variable domain, rest sourced from reference TRBV5-1 and TRBJ2-2, is KAGVTQTPRYLIKTRGQQVTLSCSPISGHRSVSWYQQTPGQGLQFLFEYFSETQRNKGNFPGRFSGRQFSNSRSEMNVSTLELGDSALYLCASSLGTSINTGELFFGEGSRLTVL.

This clone has just one count. The chain couples TRBV6-1 to TRBJ1-4, with 9 positions matching TRBD1. This CDR3 has 14 amino acids. CDR1 MNHNS and CDR2 SASEGT come from the germline V gene. Trimming at V came to 8 bases and at J to 8 bases, leaving 9 bases not matched to a gene. The CDR3: CASLRGTGPEKLFF. The DNA of the CDR3 is TGTGCCAGCTTGAGGGGGACAGGGCCCGAAAAACTGTTTTTT.

The chain joins TRBV5-1 to TRBJ2-2; 7 positions match TRBD1. The V gene end was trimmed by 3 bases and the J gene end by 2 bases; junction bases not matched to a gene: 22. Germline CDR1 is SGHRS and CDR2 is YFSETQ. The CDR3 totals 21 residues. CDR3: CASSSKLTQTGAPSNTGELFF. CDR3 sequence (DNA): TGCGCCAGCAGCTCCAAATTAACGCAAACAGGGGCCCCCTCTAACACCGGGGAGCTGTTTTTT.

This clone was counted a few times. The chain uses TRBV4-1 and TRBJ2-1, with D unclear. Germline V CDR1 and CDR2: MGHRA, YSYEKL. The CDR3 runs 18 residues. V lost 2 bases and J 0 bases, leaving 17 bases between the germline ends. As DNA, the CDR3 is TGCGCCAGCAGCCAATTAGATATGGGCTTCAGCTCCTACAATGAGCAGTTCTTC. This encodes CASSQLDMGFSSYNEQFF.

V and J are TRBV5-1 and TRBJ1-2; D unclear. CDR3 length: 15 residues. The germline V gene has CDR1 SGHRS and CDR2 YFSETQ. Trimming stripped 0 bases from V and 0 bases from J, with 9 bases between. The DNA for the CDR3 is TGCGCCAGCAGCTTGGAACCGGGAGCTAACTATGGCTACACCTTC. It encodes CASSLEPGANYGYTF.

This chain connects TRBV11-3 to TRBJ1-1; D is unresolved. This CDR3 comprises 13 residues. Germline lookup yields CDR1 SGHNT and CDR2 YENEEA. V shed 3 bases and J shed 1 base, with 6 bases lying between them. CDR3 sequence: CASSFTANTEAFF. For the CDR3, the DNA is TGTGCCAGCAGCTTCACAGCGAACACTGAAGCTTTCTTT. The variable domain in full, with the rest retrieved from reference TRBV11-3 and TRBJ1-1, is EAGVVQSPRYKIIEKKQPVAFWCNPISGHNTLYWYLQNLGQGPELLIRYENEEAVDDSQLPKDRFSAERLKGVDSTLKIQPAELGDSAVYLCASSFTANTEAFFGQGTRLTVV.

The CDR3 DNA reads TGTGCCAGCAGCCTCGAGTCCAACTTGGGAGGCTACACCTTC. It specifies CASSLESNLGGYTF. The chain has TRBV7-2 and TRBJ1-2, with unresolved D. This CDR3 has 14 amino acids. Germline values: CDR1 SGHTA, CDR2 FQGNSA. V was shortened by 5 bases and J by 8 bases, with 18 bases between the two germline ends.

The V call is TRBV29-1, the J call TRBJ1-1, with 9 bases fitting TRBD1. Trimming at V came to 7 bases and at J to 3 bases, leaving 3 bases not matched to a gene. Germline-derived CDR1 and CDR2 are SQVTM and ANQGSEA. The CDR3 runs to 12 residues. The CDR3: CSARQGDTEAFF. The DNA for the CDR3 is TGCAGCGCACGACAGGGGGACACTGAAGCTTTCTTT. Complete variable domain (other parts from reference TRBV29-1 and TRBJ1-1): SAVISQKPSRDICQRGTSLTIQCQVDSQVTMMFWYRQQPGQSLTLIATANQGSEATYESGFVIDKFPISRPNLTFSTLTVSNMSPEDSSIYLCSARQGDTEAFFGQGTRLTVV.